The entry that follows covers one T cell receptor beta chain sequence. Amplified TCR beta CDR3 regions derived from RNA transcripts. Using the HTBI primer set, a first-round RT-PCR was run on the TCR CDR3. TCRdb re-derived calls from the multiplex PCR reads in MiXCR, one entry per CDR3 protein. The sample includes about 300,000 distinct CDR3 sequences, around 19% of them seen just once. These data come from a study of T cells in Graves' hyperthyroidism and ophthalmopathy. The CDR3 contains 17 residues. After removal of 0 bases from V and 1 base from J, the junction contained 2 bases not matched to a gene. The V gene's germline CDR1 is MGHRA and CDR2 YSYEKL. A Clinical Activity Score of at least 3, a NOSPECS grade of at least 4 and a duration under 3 months were recorded in the ophthalmopathy patients.

The clonotype was recovered from a man aged 45-60 years with Graves' ophthalmopathy. The rearrangement links TRBV4-1 to TRBJ2-1, with TRBD2 matching 11 bases. Sequenced: blood. The CDR3 DNA reads as TGCGCCAGCAGCCAAGAGGGGACTAGCGGTTCCTACAATGAGCAGTTCTTC. Its protein is CASSQEGTSGSYNEQFF.